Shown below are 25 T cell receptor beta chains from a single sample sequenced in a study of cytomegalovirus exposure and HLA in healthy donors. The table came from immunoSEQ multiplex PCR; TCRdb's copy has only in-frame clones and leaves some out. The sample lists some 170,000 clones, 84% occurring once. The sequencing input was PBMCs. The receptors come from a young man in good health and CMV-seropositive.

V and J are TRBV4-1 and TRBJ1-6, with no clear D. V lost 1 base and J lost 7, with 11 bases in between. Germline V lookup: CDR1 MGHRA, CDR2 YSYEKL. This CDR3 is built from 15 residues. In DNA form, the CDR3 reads TGCGCCAGCAGCCAAGCGAACAGAAGGAATTCACCCCTCCACTTT. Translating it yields CASSQANRRNSPLHF.

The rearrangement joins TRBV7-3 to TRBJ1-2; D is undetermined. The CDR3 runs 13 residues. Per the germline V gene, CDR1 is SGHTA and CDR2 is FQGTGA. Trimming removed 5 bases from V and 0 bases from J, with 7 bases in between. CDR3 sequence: CASSPGANYGYTF. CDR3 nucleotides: TGTGCCAGCAGCCCCGGAGCTAACTATGGCTACACCTTC.

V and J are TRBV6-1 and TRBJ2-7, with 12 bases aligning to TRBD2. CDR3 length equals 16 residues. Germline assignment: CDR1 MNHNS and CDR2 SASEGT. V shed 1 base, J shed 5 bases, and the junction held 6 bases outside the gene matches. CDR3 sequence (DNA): TGTGCCAGCAGTGAAGTACTAGCGGGAGGTTATGACGAGCAGTACTTC. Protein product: CASSEVLAGGYDEQYF.

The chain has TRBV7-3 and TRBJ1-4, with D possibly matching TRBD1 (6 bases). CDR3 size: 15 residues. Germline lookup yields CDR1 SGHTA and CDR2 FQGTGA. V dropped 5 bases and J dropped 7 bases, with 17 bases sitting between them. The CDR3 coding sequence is TGTGCCAGCAGCCCAGGCAGGGAAGGGGGTGAAAAACTGTTTTTT. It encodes CASSPGREGGEKLFF.

CDR3 DNA sequence: TGTGCCAGCCGAAGCGCGCACACTGAAGCTTTCTTT. Translating it yields CASRSAHTEAFF. The J gene is TRBJ1-1, the V gene TRBV18; D unclear. CDR1 is KGHSH, CDR2 LQKENI, per germline. Trimming removed 8 bases at V and 3 bases at J, with 10 bases between. The CDR3 is made up of 12 amino acids.

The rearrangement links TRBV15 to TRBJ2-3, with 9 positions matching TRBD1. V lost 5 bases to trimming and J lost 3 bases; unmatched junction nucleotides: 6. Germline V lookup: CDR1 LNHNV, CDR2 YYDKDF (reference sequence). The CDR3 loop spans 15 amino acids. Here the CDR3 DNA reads TGTGCCACCAGCTCGGACAGGGGAAGAACAGATACGCAGTATTTT. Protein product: CATSSDRGRTDTQYF.

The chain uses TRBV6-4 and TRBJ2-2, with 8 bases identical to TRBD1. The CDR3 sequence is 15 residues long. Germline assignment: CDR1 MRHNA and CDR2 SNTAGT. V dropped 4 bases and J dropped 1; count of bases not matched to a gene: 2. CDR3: CASSVGTGNTGELFF. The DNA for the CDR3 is TGTGCCAGCAGTGTGGGGACAGGGAACACCGGGGAGCTGTTTTTT.

CDR3 loop: CASSRTGGETQYF. The CDR3 nucleotides read TGTGCCAGCAGCCGGACAGGTGGGGAGACCCAGTACTTC. This chain links TRBV5-8 with TRBJ2-5, with TRBD1 matching 7 bases. The CDR3 has 13 residues. V gave up 4 bases and J gave up 5 bases; unmatched junction bases: 5. Germline V gives CDR1 SGHTS, CDR2 YDEGEE. Full variable domain (missing parts from reference TRBV5-8 and TRBJ2-5): EAGVTQSPTHLIKTRGQQATLRCSPISGHTSVYWYQQALGLGLQFLLWYDEGEERNRGNFPPRFSGRQFPNYSSELNVNALELEDSALYLCASSRTGGETQYFGPGTRLLVL.

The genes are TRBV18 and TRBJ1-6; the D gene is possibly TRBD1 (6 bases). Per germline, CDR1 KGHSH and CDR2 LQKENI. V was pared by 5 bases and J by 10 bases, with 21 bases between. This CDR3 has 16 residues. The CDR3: CASSETSGVGKSPLHF. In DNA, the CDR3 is TGTGCCAGCTCAGAAACTTCAGGGGTGGGGAAATCACCCCTCCACTTT.

CDR3 nucleotides: TGTGTCACTAGGGCAAGGACAGGGGAAGAGACCCAGTACTTC. This sequence encodes CVTRARTGEETQYF. The V gene is TRBV6-5, the J gene TRBJ2-5; 9 bases are a match to TRBD1. CDR1 and CDR2 from the germline V gene are MNHEY and SVGAGI. The CDR3 contains 14 residues.

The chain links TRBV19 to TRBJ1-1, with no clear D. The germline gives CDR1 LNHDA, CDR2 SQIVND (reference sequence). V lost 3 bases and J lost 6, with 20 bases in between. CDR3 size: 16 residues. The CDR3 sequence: CASSIPRGPTSAEAFF. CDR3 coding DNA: TGTGCCAGTAGTATCCCGAGAGGCCCAACCTCGGCTGAAGCTTTCTTT.

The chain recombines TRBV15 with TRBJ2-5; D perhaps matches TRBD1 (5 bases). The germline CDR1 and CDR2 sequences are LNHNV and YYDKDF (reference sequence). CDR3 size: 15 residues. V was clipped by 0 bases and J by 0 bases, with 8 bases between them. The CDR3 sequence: CATSREGAHQETQYF. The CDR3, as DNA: TGTGCCACCAGCAGAGAAGGGGCCCACCAAGAGACCCAGTACTTC.

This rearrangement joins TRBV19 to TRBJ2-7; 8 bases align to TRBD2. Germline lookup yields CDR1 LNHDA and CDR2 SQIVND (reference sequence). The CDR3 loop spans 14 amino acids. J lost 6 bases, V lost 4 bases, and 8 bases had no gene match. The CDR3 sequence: CASSRPGLVSEQYF. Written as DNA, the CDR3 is TGTGCCAGTAGTAGGCCGGGACTAGTCTCCGAGCAGTACTTC.

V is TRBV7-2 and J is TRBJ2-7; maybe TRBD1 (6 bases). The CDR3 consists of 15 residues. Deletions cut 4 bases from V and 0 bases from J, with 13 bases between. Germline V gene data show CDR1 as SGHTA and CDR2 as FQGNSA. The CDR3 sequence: CASSSQGRSSYEQYF. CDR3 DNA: TGTGCCAGCAGCTCACAGGGTCGGAGCTCCTACGAGCAGTACTTC.

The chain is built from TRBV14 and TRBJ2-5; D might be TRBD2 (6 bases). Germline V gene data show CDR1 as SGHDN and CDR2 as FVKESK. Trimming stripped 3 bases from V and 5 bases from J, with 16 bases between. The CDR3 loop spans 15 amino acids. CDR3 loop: CASSQVRDWKETQYF. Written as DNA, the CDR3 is TGTGCCAGCAGCCAGGTACGGGACTGGAAGGAGACCCAGTACTTC.

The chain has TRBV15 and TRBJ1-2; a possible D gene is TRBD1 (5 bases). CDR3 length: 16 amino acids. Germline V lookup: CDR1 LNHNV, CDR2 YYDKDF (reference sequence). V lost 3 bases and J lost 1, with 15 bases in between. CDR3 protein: CATSRGGLGNNYGYTF. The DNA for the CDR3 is TGTGCCACCAGCAGGGGGGGACTCGGAAATAACTATGGCTACACCTTC.

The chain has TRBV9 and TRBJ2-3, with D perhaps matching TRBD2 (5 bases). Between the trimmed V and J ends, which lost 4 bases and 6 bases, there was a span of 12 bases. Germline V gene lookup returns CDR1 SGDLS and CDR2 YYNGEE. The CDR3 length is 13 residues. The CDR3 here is CASSRDGRDTQYF. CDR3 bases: TGTGCCAGCAGCCGGGATGGACGGGATACGCAGTATTTT.

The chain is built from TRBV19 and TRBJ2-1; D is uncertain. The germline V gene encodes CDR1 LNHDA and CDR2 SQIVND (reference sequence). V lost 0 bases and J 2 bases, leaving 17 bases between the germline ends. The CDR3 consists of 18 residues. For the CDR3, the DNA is TGTGCCAGTAGTATAGAGGCGGCTACCGACTCCACCTACAATGAGCAGTTCTTC. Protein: CASSIEAATDSTYNEQFF.

The CDR3 is CASGGDRAGYTF. In nucleotides, the CDR3 is TGTGCCAGCGGGGGGGACAGGGCGGGCTACACCTTC. This sequence joins TRBV27 and TRBJ1-2, with 9 nucleotides matching TRBD1. Germline loops: CDR1 MNHEY, CDR2 SMNVEV (reference sequence). The CDR3 consists of 12 residues. The junction had 6 bases not matched to a gene; V was cut back by 8 bases and J by 8 bases.

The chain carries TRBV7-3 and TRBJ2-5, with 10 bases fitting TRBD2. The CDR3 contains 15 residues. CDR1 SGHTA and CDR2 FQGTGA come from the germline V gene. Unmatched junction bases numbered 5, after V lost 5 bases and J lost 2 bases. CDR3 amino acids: CASSRTSGEQETQYF. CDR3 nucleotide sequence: TGTGCCAGCAGCCGGACTAGCGGAGAACAAGAGACCCAGTACTTC. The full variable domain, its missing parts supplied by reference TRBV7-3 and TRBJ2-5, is GAGVSQTPSNKVTEKGKYVELRCDPISGHTALYWYRQSLGQGPEFLIYFQGTGAADDSGLPNDRFFAVRPEGSVSTLKIQRTERGDSAVYLCASSRTSGEQETQYFGPGTRLLVL.

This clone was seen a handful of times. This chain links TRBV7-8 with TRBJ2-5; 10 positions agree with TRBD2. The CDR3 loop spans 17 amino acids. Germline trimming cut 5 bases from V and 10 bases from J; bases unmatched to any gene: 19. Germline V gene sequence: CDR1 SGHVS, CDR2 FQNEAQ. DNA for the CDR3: TGTGCCAGCAGCCGGTCTCTAGCGGGAGAACTCAAAGGTGTCCAGTACTTC. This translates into CASSRSLAGELKGVQYF.

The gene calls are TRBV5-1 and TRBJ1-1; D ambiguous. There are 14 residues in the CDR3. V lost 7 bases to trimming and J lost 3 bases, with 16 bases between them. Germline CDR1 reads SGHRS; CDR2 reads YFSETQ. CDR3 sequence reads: CASLKDPRDTEAFF. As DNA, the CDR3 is TGCGCCAGCCTAAAAGACCCGCGGGACACTGAAGCTTTCTTT.

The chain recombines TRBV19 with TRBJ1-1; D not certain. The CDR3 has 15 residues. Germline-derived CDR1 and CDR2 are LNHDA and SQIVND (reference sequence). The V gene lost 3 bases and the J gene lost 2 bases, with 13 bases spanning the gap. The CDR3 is CASSISPEGNTEAFF. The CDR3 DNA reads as TGTGCCAGTAGTATCTCCCCCGAGGGAAACACTGAAGCTTTCTTT.

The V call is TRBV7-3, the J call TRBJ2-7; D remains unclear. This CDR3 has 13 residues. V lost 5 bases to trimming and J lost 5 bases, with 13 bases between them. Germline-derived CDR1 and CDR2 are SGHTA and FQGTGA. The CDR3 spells CASSQQPSDEQYF. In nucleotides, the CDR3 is TGTGCCAGCAGCCAACAACCGTCAGACGAGCAGTACTTC.

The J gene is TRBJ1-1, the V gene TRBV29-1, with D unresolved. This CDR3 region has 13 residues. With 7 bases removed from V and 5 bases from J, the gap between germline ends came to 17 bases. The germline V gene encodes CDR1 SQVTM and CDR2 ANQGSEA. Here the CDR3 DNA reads TGCAGCGCCGAGTCTACAGCCTCAACTGAAGCTTTCTTT. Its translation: CSAESTASTEAFF.